Listed below are T cell receptor beta chains from one sample, sequenced in a study of blood T cell repertoires in COVID-19. Profiled with immunoSEQ multiplex PCR; TCRdb holds only in-frame clones, not every one. This sample has a few hundred thousand clones, with roughly 84% found just once. Source material: peripheral blood. These receptors were obtained from a woman between 18 and 29 years old with acute or convalescent COVID-19. Both conserved end residues are trimmed from each CDR3. The order of the fields is V gene, CDR3 protein.

v_gene: TRBV6-6; CDR3aa: ASSSMGGANTGELF
v_gene: TRBV11-2; CDR3aa: ASSPEGVSGYT
v_gene: TRBV11-2; CDR3aa: ASSLQGASEQY
v_gene: TRBV28; CDR3aa: ASNFPQGTTEAF
v_gene: TRBV4-3; CDR3aa: ASSYETGSNQPQH
v_gene: TRBV6-6; CDR3aa: ASRSGFSTDTQY
v_gene: TRBV29-1; CDR3aa: SVGGLSTNEKLF
v_gene: TRBV3-1/TRBV3-2; CDR3aa: ASSQGTGLTGELF
v_gene: TRBV4-1; CDR3aa: ASSQDKGLAGVDEQF
v_gene: TRBV19; CDR3aa: ASRSGSPYNEQF
v_gene: TRBV27; CDR3aa: ASSVRPSSGVTYEQY
v_gene: TRBV29-1; CDR3aa: SVEAPRERSNYGYT
v_gene: TRBV12-5; CDR3aa: ASAPDRDTQY
v_gene: TRBV28; CDR3aa: ASSFPYPGLAGKSSYEQY
v_gene: TRBV28; CDR3aa: ASSGKSGSYTGELF
v_gene: TRBV19; CDR3aa: ASSIAGQGSLAGGTGELF
v_gene: TRBV15; CDR3aa: ATRGTERPNYGYT
v_gene: TRBV28; CDR3aa: ASSSEGHTNEKLF
v_gene: TRBV7-8; CDR3aa: ASSSTGTEAF
v_gene: TRBV6-1; CDR3aa: ASSAGTGVLNQPQH
v_gene: TRBV30; CDR3aa: AWSTGVGNIQY
v_gene: TRBV28; CDR3aa: ASSWTSGSQSSYEQY
v_gene: TRBV5-6; CDR3aa: ASSAIRYNEQF
v_gene: TRBV18; CDR3aa: ASSPWGGGKETQY
v_gene: TRBV7-3; CDR3aa: ASSLRASKTGANVLT
v_gene: TRBV7-2; CDR3aa: ASSPGDTRARETQY
v_gene: TRBV3-1/TRBV3-2; CDR3aa: ASSQDGRTATNEKLF
v_gene: TRBV7-2; CDR3aa: ASSSRMTAPYT
v_gene: TRBV5-1; CDR3aa: ASSAQVAYEQY
v_gene: TRBV7-2; CDR3aa: ASSLAGGFDTQY
v_gene: TRBV6-5; CDR3aa: ASSSGGSNQPQH
v_gene: TRBV19; CDR3aa: ASSYFIDTEAF
v_gene: TRBV5-1; CDR3aa: ASRTRTGGSEQY
v_gene: TRBV9; CDR3aa: ASSEGIAVRGEQF
v_gene: TRBV11-3; CDR3aa: ASSLGLAGVGTDTQY
v_gene: TRBV3-1/TRBV3-2; CDR3aa: ASSQDTGWDNEQF
v_gene: TRBV7-2; CDR3aa: ASSYQFGSKNIQY
v_gene: TRBV6-4; CDR3aa: ASSDSAGGPTDTQY
v_gene: TRBV19; CDR3aa: ASSRMGPAFSNQPQH
v_gene: TRBV28; CDR3aa: ASSLHRKDRDTEAF
v_gene: TRBV19; CDR3aa: ASSEDTEAF
v_gene: TRBV28; CDR3aa: ASSLRSRGRKGKLF
v_gene: TRBV19; CDR3aa: ASSPGTGGLGTYEQY
v_gene: TRBV12-3/TRBV12-4; CDR3aa: ASSGETQY
v_gene: TRBV10-3; CDR3aa: ASAGPGVVDTQY
v_gene: TRBV6-4; CDR3aa: ASSDSDYQPQH
v_gene: TRBV9; CDR3aa: ASSVGLNSYEQY
v_gene: TRBV29-1; CDR3aa: SVGGTDQNSYEQY
v_gene: TRBV30; CDR3aa: AWSPDRTSATNEKLF
v_gene: TRBV7-2; CDR3aa: ASSYQQGWYGYT
v_gene: TRBV7-2; CDR3aa: ASSLDGSSYEQY
v_gene: TRBV30; CDR3aa: AWTPDSGNTIY
v_gene: TRBV4-3; CDR3aa: ASSLGLAQNYEQY
v_gene: TRBV10-3; CDR3aa: AIKPGRTYGYT
v_gene: TRBV5-1; CDR3aa: ASGVATNEKLF
v_gene: TRBV9; CDR3aa: ASSLTGTRVTGELF
v_gene: TRBV25-1; CDR3aa: ASSARRPARDEQY
v_gene: TRBV18; CDR3aa: ASSSRDREADEQY
v_gene: TRBV5-1; CDR3aa: ASSSPGQGALSYEQY